These T cell receptor beta chains were read from a single sample in a study of blood T cell repertoires in COVID-19. The data were produced by immunoSEQ multiplex PCR, yet TCRdb's version contains in-frame clones alone and is incomplete. The sample has 95,000 to 100,000 clones, more than 70% seen once. Input material: peripheral blood. The receptor source for this set is a woman aged 30 to 39 with acute or convalescent COVID-19. Both conserved end residues are part of each CDR3. The order of the fields is J gene, V gene, D gene, CDR3 length, clone size, CDR3 DNA, CDR3 protein. D genes are given only for firm matches. Rows may omit the clone size; those that give it use once, few, many or a size class.

j_call: TRBJ2-7
v_call: TRBV27
d_call: .
cdr3_length: 13
clone_size: once
cdr3_nt: TGTGCCAGTGGCGGGACAGCCCCCTACGAGCAGTACTTC
cdr3_aa: CASGGTAPYEQYF

j_call: TRBJ1-1
v_call: TRBV2
d_call: .
cdr3_length: 13
clone_size: .
cdr3_nt: TGTGCCAGCGATTTCATCCGGGACACTGAAGCTTTCTTT
cdr3_aa: CASDFIRDTEAFF

j_call: TRBJ2-4
v_call: TRBV4-1
d_call: .
cdr3_length: 13
clone_size: .
cdr3_nt: TGCGCCAGCAGCCTAAGACCGGAGGACATTCAGTACTTC
cdr3_aa: CASSLRPEDIQYF

j_call: TRBJ1-1
v_call: TRBV18
d_call: TRBD1
cdr3_length: 15
clone_size: .
cdr3_nt: TGTGCCAGCTCACCCCCAGGGGGCGGGAACACTGAAGCTTTCTTT
cdr3_aa: CASSPPGGGNTEAFF

j_call: TRBJ2-7
v_call: TRBV6-1
d_call: .
cdr3_length: 16
clone_size: .
cdr3_nt: TGTGCCAGCAGTGAAGGGTACAGGGTTGACCCCTACGAGCAGTACTTC
cdr3_aa: CASSEGYRVDPYEQYF

j_call: TRBJ1-2
v_call: TRBV28
d_call: TRBD1
cdr3_length: 15
clone_size: .
cdr3_nt: TGTGCCAGCAGGACTCCGGGACAGGGTTTAAGTGGCTACACCTTC
cdr3_aa: CASRTPGQGLSGYTF

j_call: TRBJ1-5
v_call: TRBV5-1
d_call: TRBD1
cdr3_length: 18
clone_size: .
cdr3_nt: TGCGCCAGCAGCTCTACAGGGGGCGCGGGTTTAGACAATCAGCCCCAGCATTTT
cdr3_aa: CASSSTGGAGLDNQPQHF

j_call: TRBJ2-3
v_call: TRBV7-3
d_call: .
cdr3_length: 13
clone_size: .
cdr3_nt: TGTGCCAGCAGCTTACCCGGGACAGATACGCAGTATTTT
cdr3_aa: CASSLPGTDTQYF

j_call: TRBJ1-1
v_call: TRBV2
d_call: .
cdr3_length: 13
clone_size: .
cdr3_nt: TGTGCCAGCAGTGCCGACAGGTCCACTGAAGCTTTCTTT
cdr3_aa: CASSADRSTEAFF

j_call: TRBJ2-1
v_call: TRBV7-9
d_call: TRBD2
cdr3_length: 15
clone_size: .
cdr3_nt: TGTGCCAGCAGCCCCCGGACTAGCGCCTACAATGAGCAGTTCTTC
cdr3_aa: CASSPRTSAYNEQFF

j_call: TRBJ2-2
v_call: TRBV24-1
d_call: TRBD2
cdr3_length: 17
clone_size: once
cdr3_nt: TGTGCCACCAGTGATTTTGCTAGCGGGATTAACACCGGGGAGCTGTTTTTT
cdr3_aa: CATSDFASGINTGELFF

j_call: TRBJ1-1
v_call: TRBV5-6
d_call: .
cdr3_length: 12
clone_size: .
cdr3_nt: TGTGCCAGCAGCTTCAGGGGCGGTGAAGCTTTCTTT
cdr3_aa: CASSFRGGEAFF

j_call: TRBJ2-1
v_call: TRBV27
d_call: .
cdr3_length: 15
clone_size: once
cdr3_nt: TGTGCCAGCAGCCACCGGGGCAGGGGATACAATGAGCAGTTCTTC
cdr3_aa: CASSHRGRGYNEQFF

j_call: TRBJ2-3
v_call: TRBV18
d_call: .
cdr3_length: 17
clone_size: .
cdr3_nt: TGTGCCAGCTCACCACTTTTGACAAGTTCTAGCACAGATACGCAGTATTTT
cdr3_aa: CASSPLLTSSSTDTQYF

j_call: TRBJ2-7
v_call: TRBV5-1
d_call: .
cdr3_length: 13
clone_size: few
cdr3_nt: TGCGCCAGCAGCCTGAGGCAGATCGACGAGCAGTACTTC
cdr3_aa: CASSLRQIDEQYF

j_call: TRBJ2-3
v_call: TRBV18
d_call: .
cdr3_length: 13
clone_size: .
cdr3_nt: TGTGCCAGCTCACCACCGTACACAGATACGCAGTATTTT
cdr3_aa: CASSPPYTDTQYF

j_call: TRBJ1-4
v_call: TRBV2
d_call: .
cdr3_length: 13
clone_size: .
cdr3_nt: TGTGCCAGCAGTGAAGGTGCGAGAGGGAAACTGTTTTTT
cdr3_aa: CASSEGARGKLFF

j_call: TRBJ1-1
v_call: TRBV12-5
d_call: .
cdr3_length: 15
clone_size: .
cdr3_nt: TGTGCTAGTGGTTCCGTCGACAGCCGGAACACTGAAGCTTTCTTT
cdr3_aa: CASGSVDSRNTEAFF